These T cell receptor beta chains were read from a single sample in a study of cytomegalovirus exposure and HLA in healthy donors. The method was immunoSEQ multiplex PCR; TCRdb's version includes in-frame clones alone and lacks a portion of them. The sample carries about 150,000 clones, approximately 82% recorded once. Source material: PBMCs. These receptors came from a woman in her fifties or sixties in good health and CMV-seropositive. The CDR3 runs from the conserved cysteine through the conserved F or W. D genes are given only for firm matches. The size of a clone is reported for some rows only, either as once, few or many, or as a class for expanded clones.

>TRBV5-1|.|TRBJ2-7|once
TGCGCCAGCAGCTTGGTAGGGGGAGCCTACGAGCAGTACTTC
CASSLVGGAYEQYF
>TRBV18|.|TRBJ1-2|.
TGTGCCAGCTCACCAGGGCCAGATACTAACTATGGCTACACCTTC
CASSPGPDTNYGYTF
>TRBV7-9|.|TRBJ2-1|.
TGTGCCAGCAGCTTCGTCACCTTTTCGAGCTCCTACAATGAGCAGTTCTTC
CASSFVTFSSSYNEQFF
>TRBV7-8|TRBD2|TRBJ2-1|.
TGTGCCAGCAGCTCACAATCTAGCGGGGGGCGCAATGAGCAGTTCTTC
CASSSQSSGGRNEQFF
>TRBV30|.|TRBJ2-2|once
TGTGCCTGGAGTGTACTTAACGGGGAGCTGTTTTTT
CAWSVLNGELFF
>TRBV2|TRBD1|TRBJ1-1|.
TGTGCCAGCACCGGGACAGTGAACACTGAAGCTTTCTTT
CASTGTVNTEAFF
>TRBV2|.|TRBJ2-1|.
TGTGCCAGCAGAGGTGGGTTAGGGGTGAATGAGCAGTTCTTC
CASRGGLGVNEQFF
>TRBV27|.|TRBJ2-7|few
TGTGCCAGCAGTTCGGGGGGCTTCACCTACGAGCAGTACTTC
CASSSGGFTYEQYF
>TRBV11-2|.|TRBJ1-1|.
TGTGCCAGCAGCTTAGTCCCAGGGCTATTGACTGAAGCTTTCTTT
CASSLVPGLLTEAFF
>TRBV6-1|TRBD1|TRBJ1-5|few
TGTGCCAGCAGCGGGACAGGGGGCAATCAGCCCCAGCATTTT
CASSGTGGNQPQHF
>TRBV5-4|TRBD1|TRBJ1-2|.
TGTGCCAGCAGCCCACCCCCAGGGGGGACCTTTAACTATGGCTACACCTTC
CASSPPPGGTFNYGYTF
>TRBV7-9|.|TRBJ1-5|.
TGTGCCAGCGGATCTGGGGGGGGGAGAGATCAGCCCCAGCATTTT
CASGSGGGRDQPQHF
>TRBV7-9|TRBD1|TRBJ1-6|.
TGTGCCAGCAGCTTAAGCACAGGGGGCCGGTCACCCCTCCACTTT
CASSLSTGGRSPLHF
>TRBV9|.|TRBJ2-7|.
TGTGCCAGCAGCGTTGACATCTCCTACGAGCAGTACTTC
CASSVDISYEQYF
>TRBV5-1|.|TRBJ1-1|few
TGCGCCAGCAGCTTGGGCTTAACAGGGAACACTGAAGCTTTCTTT
CASSLGLTGNTEAFF